The 17 T cell receptor beta chains presented below share a single source sample, sequenced in a study of naive and memory T cell subsets (dated by TCRdb to between 2016 and 2019). Results and caveats for the whole study, not just this receptor: Naive repertoires, especially CD8, contained a few larger clonotypes, possibly memory cells re-expressing CD45RA.

Receptors were amplified or captured by UMI-ligation and nested PCR. The listed sequencing device is Illumina MiSeq. The beta constant-region primer was an equimolar mix of two oligonucleotides covering both TRBC1 and TRBC2. Four rounds of PCR, combining the SP2 primer with nested alpha and beta constant-region primers, were used to amplify the ligated cDNA. TCRdb reanalyzed the raw reads on its own, using fastp at Q25 for trimming and MiXCR for clone calling, and kept in-frame beta chains. Every distinct CDR3 protein forms one entry, paired with its most common genes and DNA. For this sample there are 150,000 or so distinct CDR3 sequences; 22% appear just once. 0.09% to 0.13% of the sample is held by the ten biggest clonotypes. These receptors lack a known antigen. Sequencing used naive CD4+ T cells from blood. Explained via the paper, the cell subset or site label denotes: naive T cells, CD45RA high CD27+. These receptors came from a human donor in good health.

V gene TRBV28 combines with J gene TRBJ2-7; tentative D call: TRBD2 (6 bases). The CDR3 extends over 16 amino acids. Deletions cut 4 bases from V and 0 bases from J, with 16 bases between. Germline CDR1 reads MDHEN; CDR2 reads SYDVKM. The CDR3 region is CASSSLAGPSSYEQYF. CDR3 DNA: TGTGCCAGCAGTTCATTGGCGGGACCGAGCTCCTACGAGCAGTACTTC. Combining the CDR3 with reference TRBV28 and TRBJ2-7 gives the whole variable domain DVKVTQSSRYLVKRTGEKVFLECVQDMDHENMFWYRQDPGLGLRLIYFSYDVKMKEKGDIPEGYSVSREKKERFSLILESASTNQTSMYLCASSSLAGPSSYEQYFGPGTRLTVT.

This clonotype came up a few times. The chain carries TRBV4-3 and TRBJ2-1, with TRBD2 matching 12 bases. This CDR3 has 15 residues. Germline loops: CDR1 LGHNA, CDR2 YSLEER. V lost 4 bases and J lost 8; bases outside the gene matches: 6. The CDR3 DNA follows: TGCGCCAGCAGCCGCGGGACTAGCGGGTACGATGAGCAGTTCTTC. Amino acids: CASSRGTSGYDEQFF.

This clonotype was counted between two and nine times. The chain is built from TRBV7-9 and TRBJ1-5; tentatively, D is TRBD1 (5 bases). Per the germline V gene, CDR1 is SEHNR and CDR2 is FQNEAQ (reference sequence). Trimming pared 2 bases from V and 2 bases from J, leaving 19 bases between. CDR3 length: 18 residues. CDR3 in amino acids: CASSLYRDGTLGNQPQHF. The CDR3 region has the DNA TGTGCCAGCAGCTTATATCGGGATGGGACTTTAGGCAATCAGCCCCAGCATTTT.

This clonotype was counted only a few times. The chain combines TRBV13 with TRBJ1-2; TRBD1 matches 7 bases. The CDR3 is made up of 15 amino acids. Germline values: CDR1 PRHDT, CDR2 FYEKMQ (reference sequence). The trim removed 2 bases at V and 0 bases at J, leaving 3 bases unmatched. In DNA, the CDR3 is TGTGCCAGCAGCTTAACAGGGGTAGCTAACTATGGCTACACCTTC. Its translation is CASSLTGVANYGYTF. The entire variable domain, with the rest obtained from reference TRBV13 and TRBJ1-2, is as follows: AAGVIQSPRHLIKEKRETATLKCYPIPRHDTVYWYQQGPGQDPQFLISFYEKMQSDKGSIPDRFSAQQFSDYHSELNMSSLELGDSALYFCASSLTGVANYGYTFGSGTRLTVV.

This chain connects TRBV7-9 to TRBJ1-5; the match to TRBD1 covers 10 bases. The trim removed 5 bases at V and 7 bases at J, leaving 8 bases unmatched. The CDR3 length is 15 residues. Germline V gives CDR1 SEHNR, CDR2 FQNEAQ (reference sequence). Written as DNA, the CDR3 is TGTGCCAGCAGCAAGGGACAGGGGTGGATACAGCCCCAGCATTTT. Protein product: CASSKGQGWIQPQHF.

This clonotype was found many times. The V and J genes are TRBV2 and TRBJ1-5; D call uncertain. CDR3 size: 15 residues. CDR1 is SNHLY and CDR2 is FYNNEI in the germline V gene. V was pared by 3 bases and J by 6 bases, with 15 bases between. The CDR3 sequence is CASSEGSGGSQPQHF. The DNA for the CDR3 is TGTGCCAGCAGTGAGGGTTCAGGAGGGAGTCAGCCCCAGCATTTT.

This clonotype was detected a few times. The CDR3 is CASSLISGTGVYEQFF. The CDR3 DNA reads as TGTGCCAGCAGCTTAATCTCTGGGACAGGGGTCTATGAGCAGTTCTTC. The rearrangement uses TRBV7-3 and TRBJ2-1, with 10 positions matching TRBD1. The V gene end was trimmed by 1 base and the J gene end by 8 bases; junction bases not matched to a gene: 8. The CDR3 consists of 16 residues. Germline values: CDR1 SGHTA, CDR2 FQGTGA.

At least ten counts were recorded for this clonotype. V is TRBV12-3 or TRBV12-4 and J is TRBJ1-5, with 7 bases identical to TRBD1. V lost 6 bases, J lost 7 bases, and 6 bases stayed unmatched. This CDR3 is 13 amino acids long. For the CDR3, the DNA is TGTGCCAGCAGGAGCTACAGGGGCCAGCCCCAGCATTTT. Translating gives CASRSYRGQPQHF.

The chain has TRBV20-1 and TRBJ2-4; 7 nucleotides align to TRBD1. Germline V gene sequence: CDR1 DFQATT, CDR2 SNEGSKA (reference sequence). V lost 6 bases to trimming and J lost 4 bases; unmatched junction nucleotides: 18. The CDR3 length is 17 residues. The CDR3 DNA reads as TGCAGTGCCCCCCCAAGTCGGGGACAGTTAATTAAAAACATTCAGTACTTC. This gives the protein CSAPPSRGQLIKNIQYF.

In its sample, this clonotype was seen many times. The chain carries TRBV20-1 and TRBJ2-7; D is possibly TRBD1 (6 bases). Germline V gene data show CDR1 as DFQATT and CDR2 as SNEGSKA (reference sequence). The CDR3 length is 13 residues. The V end was cut by 3 bases, the J end by 3 bases, with 12 bases between. CDR3: CSARLTGGYEQYF. CDR3 sequence (DNA): TGCAGTGCTAGGTTGACAGGCGGCTACGAGCAGTACTTC.

The chain links TRBV3-1 to TRBJ2-7; D unresolved. Germline values: CDR1 LGHDT, CDR2 YNNKEL (reference sequence). Deletions cut 4 bases from V and 6 bases from J, with 13 bases between. CDR3 length equals 13 residues. The CDR3, as DNA: TGTGCCAGCAGCCTGAGGACCCAGCCCGAGCAGTACTTC. Protein sequence: CASSLRTQPEQYF.

This clonotype was seen a few times. The chain carries TRBV4-1 and TRBJ1-5; D gene ambiguous. The germline gives CDR1 MGHRA, CDR2 YSYEKL. Trimming took off 5 bases at V and 3 bases at J, with 17 bases between the two ends. This CDR3 region has 16 residues. Written as DNA, the CDR3 is TGCGCCAGCAGCTATCAAGGGCGGGGAGACAATCAGCCCCAGCATTTT. Translating it yields CASSYQGRGDNQPQHF.

This clonotype occurred a few times. The chain joins TRBV28 to TRBJ2-7; 11 positions match TRBD2. The CDR3 has 13 residues. CDR1 and CDR2 (germline): MDHEN, SYDVKM. V lost 8 bases to trimming and J lost 3 bases; unmatched junction nucleotides: 3. The CDR3 coding sequence is TGTGCCAGCCAGGGACTAGCGGTCTACGAGCAGTACTTC. Amino acid sequence: CASQGLAVYEQYF.

The gene calls are TRBV15 and TRBJ2-3; a weak D match, TRBD2 (5 bases). The CDR3 extends over 16 amino acids. The germline V gene encodes CDR1 LNHNV and CDR2 YYDKDF (reference sequence). Trimming pared 1 base from V and 5 bases from J, leaving 16 bases between. The CDR3 protein is CATSRVAGSLGDTQYF. Written as DNA, the CDR3 is TGTGCCACCAGCAGAGTTGCTGGGAGTCTCGGAGATACGCAGTATTTT.

The chain carries TRBV28 and TRBJ2-3, with D perhaps TRBD2 (7 bases). With 10 bases removed from V and 6 bases from J, the gap between germline ends came to 23 bases. Germline CDR1 reads MDHEN; CDR2 reads SYDVKM. The CDR3 has 15 residues. CDR3 nucleotides: TGTGCCACCGTAGAGCGCGGGGGCGCATCGGATACGCAGTATTTT. Its protein product is CATVERGGASDTQYF.

This rearrangement joins TRBV20-1 to TRBJ1-2, with 9 bases aligning to TRBD1. The length of the CDR3 is 16 residues. Germline V CDR1 and CDR2: DFQATT, SNEGSKA (reference sequence). The trim removed 0 bases at V and 1 base at J, leaving 6 bases unmatched. The CDR3 spells CSARDLGTGSNYGYTF. In nucleotides, the CDR3 is TGCAGTGCTAGAGATCTCGGGACAGGGAGTAACTATGGCTACACCTTC.

Here the CDR3 DNA reads TGTGCCACAAACCCCAGAGGGACAGATACGCAGTATTTT. Its protein product is CATNPRGTDTQYF. This chain uses TRBV6-6 with TRBJ2-3, with a weak D call TRBD2 (5 bases). There are 13 residues in the CDR3. Germline CDR1 reads MNHNY; CDR2 reads SVGAGI (reference sequence). V was pared by 10 bases and J by 3 bases, with 14 bases between.